Given below is one T cell receptor (beta chain) in context. Its antigen is still unknown. Base qualities were left out, and no much larger clone turns up one base away. Library preparation used the immunoSEQ multiplex PCR assay. For the multiplex PCR, a mixture combining 60 forward primers for TCR Vbeta segments and 13 reverse primers for TCR Jbeta segments was used. The CDR3 region of rearranged TCR beta genes was amplified from genomic DNA with a multiplex PCR assay. The Illumina HiSeq System was used to sequence the amplified TCR beta libraries as 87-base-pair reads. From the authors' description of their analysis: Across the 500 to 850 repertoires, a later analysis counted roughly 77 million unique TCR beta chains, around 11 million of which were shared by at least two donors. To remove PCR and sequencing errors, raw reads were error-corrected and collapsed into unique sequences using a nearest-neighbor algorithm that merged closely related sequences. V, D and J gene segments were assigned by aligning CDR3 sequences to IMGT reference sequences. For a sequence to be retained, a match of at least six nucleotides to both a V gene segment and a J gene segment was required. A rearrangement was called productive if the CDR3 had no stop codons and remained in frame with V and J, and every other rearrangement was called non-productive. CDR3 was defined according to IMGT convention as the region running from the second conserved V-encoded cysteine to the conserved J-encoded phenylalanine. In an earlier analysis of more than 550 of the donors, sequences lacking an unambiguous match to a single V gene segment were excluded. An earlier analysis of about 600 of the donors called V segments functional above 56.7% productive rearrangements and segregating when the between-donor standard deviation exceeded 5%. A statistical classification framework was built to diagnose cytomegalovirus status from the catalog of TCR beta chain sequences. A later analysis assigned V and J genes by comparing TCR nucleotide sequences with IMGT/GENE-DB human TR gene sequences. Using the TCRdist pipeline, a later analysis assigned CDR3 sequences along with most-parsimonious VDJ recombination scenarios. A later analysis defined each TCR beta chain by its CDR3 amino acid sequence plus V-gene family, and excluded reads lacking a unique V-gene family. In a later analysis, 450 to 600 highly shared, low-generation-probability nucleotide sequences were removed to address suspected cross-contamination and a sequencing artifact. In a later analysis, a clonal expansion index for each public chain was calculated from normalized within-repertoire ranks of inferred template counts. In a later analysis, generation probabilities were computed with a VDJ recombination model fitted to out-of-frame rearrangements, and the resulting probabilities were checked against IGoR. Hypergeometric tests were used in a later analysis to score TCR-TCR, TCR-HLA and TCR-CMV co-occurrence, with a repertoire-size bias correction applied to the TCR pairs. A later analysis estimated false discovery rates by permuting HLA or CMV assignments 20 times. A later analysis grouped co-occurring TCRs with DBSCAN, adding TCRdist sequence similarity when clustering within HLA-allele-positive subsets. For co-occurrence clustering, repertoires with fewer than 30,000 or more than 120,000 public chains were excluded, along with roughly five repertoires with anomalous nucleotide sharing. TCRdb retrieved this table from immuneACCESS and kept in-frame rearrangements only. Not all clones are present; in checked studies, unresolved V genes account for under half, and no reason is known for the remainder. V, J and clone size reflect that table, while D and trimming were determined from the DNA. The table for this sample lists about 160,000 clones; about three quarters of them were counted only once. Just over 3% of the sample belongs to the ten largest clones.

Inclusive of the bounding cysteine and phenylalanine, the CDR3 is 15 residues long. Left in the record is the CDR3 DNA by itself, 45 bases read in frame from the first base. Sequences SGHRS (CDR1) and YFSETQ (CDR2) are obtained from the germline V gene. The germline ends are 11 bases apart after V is trimmed by 5 bases and J by 2 bases. In total, 500 to 700 healthy bone marrow donors made up the cohort. At the time of sampling, every cohort member was nominally healthy, though immune exposures that went unrecorded were likely present. The donor was CMV seronegative and belonged to the group of more than 300 seronegative cohort members. A peripheral blood sample was collected from each donor, and TCR beta sequencing was performed on peripheral blood mononuclear cells. Genomic DNA was extracted from the blood cell samples with the Qiagen DNeasy Blood Extraction Kit. The sample originates from a study of cytomegalovirus exposure and HLA in healthy donors listed by TCRdb under 2017. Context from the whole study: An earlier analysis of roughly 500 of the donors reported 276 Gb of sequence data and 100 million to 120 million unique TCR beta sequences obtained from roughly 170 million T cells. Rather than using new phenotypic data, the later analysis identified candidate immune exposures from TCR beta sequences and from how often those sequences occurred across donors. Class I and class II HLA loci were covered by the typing at four-digit resolution. All discovery cohort repertoires had been generated on a single sequencing platform. High-throughput TCR immunosequencing, statistical association of individual TCRs with disease status, and machine learning were combined to predict cytomegalovirus infection status. A separate validation cohort of over a hundred different subjects was used in addition to the approximately 700-subject first cohort. Among almost 400 genotyped donors of the cohort, an average of 235,054 unique TCR beta nucleotide sequences were sequenced per donor, around 18% of them non-productive. To decide whether each TCR beta V gene segment behaved as functional or pseudogenic, an earlier analysis of some 540 of the donors relied on high-throughput TCR beta sequencing. The study used immunosequencing to profile the T cell repertoires of several hundred subjects and linked those repertoires to cytomegalovirus serostatus. Of the 300 to 450 genotyped donors, 65% to 90% were placed in the genetic ancestry cluster associated with self-reported Caucasian donors. Because of strong linkage in the cohort, four to six DR-DQ haplotypes were treated as single units for association and clustering. A later analysis re-analyzed previously published TCR beta repertoires from approximately 670 donors and added high-resolution HLA genotyping to study TCR occurrence patterns. Typing coverage differed by locus: A, B, C, DRB1 and DQB1 were typed in about 629-640 donors, DQA1 in 522, DPA1 in nearly 610, and DPB1 in just under 490. The study aimed to test whether cataloging public T cell receptors could reveal signatures of past pathogen exposure. Donor age, sex, ethnicity and CMV serostatus were collected together with the repertoire data. A later genetic analysis took genome-wide SNP genotypes for about three fifths of the 666 donors and used that subset as a discovery cohort. Roughly 300 gigabases of sequencing data and roughly 90 million unique TCR sequences were included in an early release covering around 600 HLA-typed donors.

Broader findings and caveats from the paper: The 87-base-pair reads could not distinguish some IMGT-functional V segments, including TRBV6-2 and TRBV6-3, so those segments were excluded. A later analysis found that HLA-associated TCR beta chains were more clonally expanded and had lower generation probabilities than equally common non-associated chains. In a later analysis, TCR association rates were found to vary across HLA loci, with the most associated TCRs seen for DRB1 alleles and the fewest for HLA-C alleles. Three of the identified cytomegalovirus-associated TCR beta chains were confirmed in vitro to be specific for cytomegalovirus antigens. Because counts were too low, approximately 18 rarely observed V segments, including chromosome 9 orphons, were excluded from the earlier analysis of some 540 of the donors. A further reported finding was that TCR beta sequences accurately predicted the HLA-A and HLA-B alleles for most subjects in the first cohort. The sequencing pipeline was judged likely to have produced a cluster of highly shared sequence variants as a technical artifact. Because HLA typing was unavailable for some donors at each locus, only the typed subset was used in association tests. In a later genetic analysis, a missense DCLRE1C variant was associated with V-gene and J-gene trimming of TCR beta chains, and the association was replicated in an independent cohort. The presence/absence analyses assumed that sequencing depth was roughly uniform across donors, and that assumption may not be true. A later analysis reported that several top co-occurrence clusters appeared linked to parvovirus B19, influenza, CMV and Epstein-Barr virus. While some public TCRs were present in many individuals, most TCR sequences turned up only very rarely across donors. Linkage disequilibrium might explain the correlated functional status among segregating V segments, but an unknown experimental factor could not be excluded. When HLA alleles, especially DR and DQ, strongly co-occurred, attributing TCR associations to individual alleles was difficult. Only TCR beta chains were sequenced in this cohort, and the absence of alpha or paired-chain data limited detectable features. The study listed over 150 TCR beta chains as associated with cytomegalovirus. The only immune exposure information available for the cohort was CMV serostatus. According to a later analysis, most CMV-associated TCR beta chains appeared to be HLA-restricted, and the HLA associations seemed to be driven largely by CMV exposure. The authors suggested that the approach could potentially be generalized to other disease states and immunological phenotypes. An earlier analysis of 587 of the donors showed that most TCR beta V segments appeared in productive rearrangements either about 90% or about 30% of the time, which broadly matched IMGT annotations. The classifier was reported to diagnose cytomegalovirus status with high specificity and sensitivity in both the original and validation cohorts. At a false discovery rate of 0.05, a later analysis linked approximately 18,000 TCR beta sequences to specific HLA alleles. Compared with the approximately 700-donor mean, donors in an Asian-associated ancestry cluster had fewer N-insertions in productive TCRs, according to a later genetic analysis.

Sequencing was done on a sample of PBMCs. Rearrangement joined TRBV5-1 to TRBJ2-6; the D gene is not confidently resolved. This TCR was sampled from a woman between 40 and 50 years old in good health and CMV-seronegative. The DNA is as follows: TGCGCCAGCAGGCCGGGTGAAGCTGGGGCCAACGTCCTGACTTTC. It codes for CASRPGEAGANVLTF.